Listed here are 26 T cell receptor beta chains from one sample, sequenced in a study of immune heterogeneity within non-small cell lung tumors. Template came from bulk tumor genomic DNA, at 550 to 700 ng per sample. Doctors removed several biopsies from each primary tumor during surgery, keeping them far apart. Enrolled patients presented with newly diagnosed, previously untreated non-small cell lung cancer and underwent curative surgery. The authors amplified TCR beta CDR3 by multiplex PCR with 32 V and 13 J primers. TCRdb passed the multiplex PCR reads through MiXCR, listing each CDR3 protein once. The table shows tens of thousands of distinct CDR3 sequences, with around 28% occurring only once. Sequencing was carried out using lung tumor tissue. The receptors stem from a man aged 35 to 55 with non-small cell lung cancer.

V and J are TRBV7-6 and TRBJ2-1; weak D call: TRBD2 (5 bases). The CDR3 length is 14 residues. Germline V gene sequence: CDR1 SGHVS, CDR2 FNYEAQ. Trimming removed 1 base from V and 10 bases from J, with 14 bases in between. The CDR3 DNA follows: TGTGCCAGCAGCTTAGTCGCGGCTAGCCGGGAGCAGTTCTTC. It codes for CASSLVAASREQFF.

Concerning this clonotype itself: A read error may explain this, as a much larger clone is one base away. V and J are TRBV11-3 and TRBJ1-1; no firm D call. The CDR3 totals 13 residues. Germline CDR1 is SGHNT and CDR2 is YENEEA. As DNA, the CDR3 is TGTGCCAGAAGCTTAGTGGTGAACACTGAAGCTTTCTTT. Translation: CARSLVVNTEAFF.

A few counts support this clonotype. CDR3 in DNA: TGTGCCAGCTCACCACCAAACGGGGCAAGGGGCCGGGGAACAGATACGCAGTATTTT. Translation gives CASSPPNGARGRGTDTQYF. The chain is built from TRBV18 and TRBJ2-3; D is possibly TRBD1 or TRBD2 (5 bases each). The CDR3 loop spans 19 amino acids. Between the trimmed V and J ends, which lost 0 bases and 3 bases, there was a span of 22 bases. Germline V CDR1 and CDR2: KGHSH, LQKENI.

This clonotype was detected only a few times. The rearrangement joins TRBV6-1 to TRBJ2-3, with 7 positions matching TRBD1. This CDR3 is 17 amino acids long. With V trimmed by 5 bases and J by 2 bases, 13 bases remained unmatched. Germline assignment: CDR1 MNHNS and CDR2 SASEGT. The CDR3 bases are TGTGCCAGCAGTTCTCCCGGGACAGCTAGACACACAGATACGCAGTATTTT. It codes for CASSSPGTARHTDTQYF.

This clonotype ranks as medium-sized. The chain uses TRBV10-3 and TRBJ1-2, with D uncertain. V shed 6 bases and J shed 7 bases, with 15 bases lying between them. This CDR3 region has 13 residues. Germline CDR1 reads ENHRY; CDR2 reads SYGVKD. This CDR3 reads CAIRPNLTLGYTF. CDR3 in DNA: TGTGCCATCAGGCCGAACCTCACCCTTGGCTACACCTTC.

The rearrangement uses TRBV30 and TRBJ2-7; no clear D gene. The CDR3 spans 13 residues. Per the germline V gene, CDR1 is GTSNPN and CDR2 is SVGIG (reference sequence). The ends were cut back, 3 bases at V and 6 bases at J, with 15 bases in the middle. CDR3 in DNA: TGTGCCTGGAGCCCGGTGACCCCTCCCGAGCAGTACTTC. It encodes CAWSPVTPPEQYF.

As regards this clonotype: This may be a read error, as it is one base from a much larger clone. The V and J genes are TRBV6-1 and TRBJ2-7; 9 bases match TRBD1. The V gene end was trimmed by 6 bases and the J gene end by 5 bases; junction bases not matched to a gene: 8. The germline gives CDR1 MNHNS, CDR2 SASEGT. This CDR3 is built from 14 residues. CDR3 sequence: CASRPGQGLHEQYF. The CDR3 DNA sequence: TGTGCCAGCAGGCCGGGACAGGGACTCCACGAGCAGTACTTC.

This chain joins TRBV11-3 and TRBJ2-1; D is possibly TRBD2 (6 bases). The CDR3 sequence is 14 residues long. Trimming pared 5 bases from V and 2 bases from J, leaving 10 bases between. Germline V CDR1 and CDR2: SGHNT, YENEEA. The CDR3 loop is CASSPRRAYNEQFF. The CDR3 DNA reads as TGTGCCAGCAGCCCGCGGAGGGCCTACAATGAGCAGTTCTTC.

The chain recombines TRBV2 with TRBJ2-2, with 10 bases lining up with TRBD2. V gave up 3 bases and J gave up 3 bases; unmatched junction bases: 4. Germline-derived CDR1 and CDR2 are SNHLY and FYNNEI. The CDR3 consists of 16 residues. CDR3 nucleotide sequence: TGTGCCAGCAGTGACCCCAGCGGGGGGGACACCGGGGAGCTGTTTTTT. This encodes CASSDPSGGDTGELFF. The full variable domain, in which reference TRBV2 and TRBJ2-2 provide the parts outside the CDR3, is EPEVTQTPSHQVTQMGQEVILRCVPISNHLYFYWYRQILGQKVEFLVSFYNNEISEKSEIFDDQFSVERPDGSNFTLKIRSTKLEDSAMYFCASSDPSGGDTGELFFGEGSRLTVL.

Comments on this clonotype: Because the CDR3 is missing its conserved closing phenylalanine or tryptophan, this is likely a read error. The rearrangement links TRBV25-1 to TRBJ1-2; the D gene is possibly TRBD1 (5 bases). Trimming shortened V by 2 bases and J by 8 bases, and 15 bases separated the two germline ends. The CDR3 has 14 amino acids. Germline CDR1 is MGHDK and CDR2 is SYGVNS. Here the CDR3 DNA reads TGTGCCAGCAGTGAACCGGGGGGTGTACGGGGCTACACCCTC. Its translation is CASSEPGGVRGYTL.

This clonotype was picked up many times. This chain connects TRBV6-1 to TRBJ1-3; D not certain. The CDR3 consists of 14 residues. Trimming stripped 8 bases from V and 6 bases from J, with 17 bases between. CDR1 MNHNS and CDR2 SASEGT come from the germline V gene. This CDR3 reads CASPNDRVENTIYF. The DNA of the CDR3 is TGTGCCAGCCCCAACGATAGGGTCGAAAACACCATATATTTT.

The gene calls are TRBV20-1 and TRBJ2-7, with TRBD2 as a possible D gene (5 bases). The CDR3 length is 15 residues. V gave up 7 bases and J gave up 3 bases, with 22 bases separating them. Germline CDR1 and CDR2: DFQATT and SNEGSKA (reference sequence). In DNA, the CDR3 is TGCAGTGTTAGGTCGGCGGGCAAAGGCTTCTACGAGCAGTACTTC. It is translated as CSVRSAGKGFYEQYF.

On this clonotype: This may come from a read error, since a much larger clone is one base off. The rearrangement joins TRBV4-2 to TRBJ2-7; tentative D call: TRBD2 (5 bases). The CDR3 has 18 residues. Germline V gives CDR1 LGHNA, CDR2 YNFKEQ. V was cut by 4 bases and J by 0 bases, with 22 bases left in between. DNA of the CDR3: TGTGCCAGCAGCCTCCCGATAAGCGGTTCTCTCCTCTCCTACGAGCAGTACTTC. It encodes CASSLPISGSLLSYEQYF.

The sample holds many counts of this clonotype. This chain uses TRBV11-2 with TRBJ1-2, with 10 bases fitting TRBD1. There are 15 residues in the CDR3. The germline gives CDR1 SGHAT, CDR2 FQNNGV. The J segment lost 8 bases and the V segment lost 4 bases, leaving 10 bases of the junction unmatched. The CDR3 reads CASSSSDRGFGGYTF. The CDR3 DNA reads TGTGCCAGCAGCTCTTCGGACAGGGGGTTTGGAGGCTACACCTTC.

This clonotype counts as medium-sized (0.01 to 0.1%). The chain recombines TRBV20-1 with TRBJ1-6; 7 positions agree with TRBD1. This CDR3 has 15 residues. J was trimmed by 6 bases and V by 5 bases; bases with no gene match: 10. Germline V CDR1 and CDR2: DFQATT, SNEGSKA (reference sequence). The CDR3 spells CSAPHRGLRNSPLHF. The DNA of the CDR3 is TGCAGTGCTCCACACAGGGGATTGCGTAATTCACCCCTCCACTTT.

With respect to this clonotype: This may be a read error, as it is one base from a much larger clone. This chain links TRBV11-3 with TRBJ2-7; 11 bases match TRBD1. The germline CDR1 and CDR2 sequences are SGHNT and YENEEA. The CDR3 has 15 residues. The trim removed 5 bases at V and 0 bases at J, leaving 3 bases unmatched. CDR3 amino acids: CASSDGTGGSYEQYF. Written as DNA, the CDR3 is TGTGCCAGCAGCGACGGGACAGGGGGCTCCTACGAGCAGTACTTC.

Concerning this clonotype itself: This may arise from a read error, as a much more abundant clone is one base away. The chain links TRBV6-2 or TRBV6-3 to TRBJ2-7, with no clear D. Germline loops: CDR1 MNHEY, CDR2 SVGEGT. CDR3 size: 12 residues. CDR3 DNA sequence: TGTGCCATCAGTTACTGGGGTCAAGAGCAGTACTTC. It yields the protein CAISYWGQEQYF.

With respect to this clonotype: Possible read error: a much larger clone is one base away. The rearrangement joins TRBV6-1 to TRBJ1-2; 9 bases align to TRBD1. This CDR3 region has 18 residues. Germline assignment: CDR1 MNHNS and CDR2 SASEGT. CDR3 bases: TGTGCCAGCAGACGGACCACGGGACAGGGTGGTTTATACTATGACTACACCTTC. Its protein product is CASRRTTGQGGLYYDYTF.

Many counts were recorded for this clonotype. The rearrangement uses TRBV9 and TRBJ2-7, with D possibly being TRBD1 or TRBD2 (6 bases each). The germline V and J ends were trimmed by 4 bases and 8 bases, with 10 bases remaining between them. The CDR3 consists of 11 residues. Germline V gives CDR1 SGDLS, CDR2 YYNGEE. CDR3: CASSRGEKQYF. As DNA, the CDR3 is TGTGCCAGCAGCAGGGGGGAAAAGCAGTACTTC.

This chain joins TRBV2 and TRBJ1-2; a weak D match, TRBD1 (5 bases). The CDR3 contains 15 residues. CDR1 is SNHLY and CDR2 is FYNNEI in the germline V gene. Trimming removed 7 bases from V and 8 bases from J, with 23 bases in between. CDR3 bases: TGTGCCAGCACTGGGGTTTTGGCGGGGCTGAGAGGCTACACCTTC. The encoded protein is CASTGVLAGLRGYTF.

CDR3 residues: CASSLAKGQPQHF. CDR3 sequence (DNA): TGTGCCAGCAGCTTAGCCAAGGGTCAGCCCCAGCATTTT. The chain is built from TRBV11-2 and TRBJ1-5; D gene uncertain. V lost 1 base, J lost 6 bases, and 7 bases lay in between. Germline V CDR1 and CDR2: SGHAT, FQNNGV. The CDR3 sequence is 13 residues long. Based on the CDR3 plus reference TRBV11-2 and TRBJ1-5, the full variable domain is EAGVAQSPRYKIIEKRQSVAFWCNPISGHATLYWYQQILGQGPKLLIQFQNNGVVDDSQLPKDRFSAERLKGVDSTLKIQPAKLEDSAVYLCASSLAKGQPQHFGDGTRLSIL.

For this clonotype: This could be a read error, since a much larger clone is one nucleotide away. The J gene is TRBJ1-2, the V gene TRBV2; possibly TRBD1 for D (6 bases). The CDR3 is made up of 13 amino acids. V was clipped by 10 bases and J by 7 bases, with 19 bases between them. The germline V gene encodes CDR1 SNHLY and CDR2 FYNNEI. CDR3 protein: CATAGARDFGYTF. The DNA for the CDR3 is TGTGCCACGGCAGGGGCGCGCGACTTTGGCTACACCTTC.

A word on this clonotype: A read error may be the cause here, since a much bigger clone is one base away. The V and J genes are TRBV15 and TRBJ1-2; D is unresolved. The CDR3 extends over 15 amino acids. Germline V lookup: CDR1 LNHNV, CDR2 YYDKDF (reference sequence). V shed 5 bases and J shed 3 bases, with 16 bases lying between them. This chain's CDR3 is CATSLNKAWDYGYTF. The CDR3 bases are TGTGCCACCAGCCTGAATAAGGCTTGGGACTATGGCTACACCTTC. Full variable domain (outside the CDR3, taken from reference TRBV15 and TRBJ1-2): DAMVIQNPRYQVTQFGKPVTLSCSQTLNHNVMYWYQQKSSQAPKLLFHYYDKDFNNEADTPDNFQSRRPNTSFCFLDIRSPGLGDTAMYLCATSLNKAWDYGYTFGSGTRLTVV.

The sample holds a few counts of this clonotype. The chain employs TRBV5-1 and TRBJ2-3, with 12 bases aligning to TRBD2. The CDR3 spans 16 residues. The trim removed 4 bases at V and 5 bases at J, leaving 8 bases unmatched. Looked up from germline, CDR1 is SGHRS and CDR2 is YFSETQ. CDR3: CASSRTTSGSLDTQYF. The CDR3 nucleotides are TGCGCCAGCAGCCGGACGACTAGCGGGAGTCTAGATACGCAGTATTTT.

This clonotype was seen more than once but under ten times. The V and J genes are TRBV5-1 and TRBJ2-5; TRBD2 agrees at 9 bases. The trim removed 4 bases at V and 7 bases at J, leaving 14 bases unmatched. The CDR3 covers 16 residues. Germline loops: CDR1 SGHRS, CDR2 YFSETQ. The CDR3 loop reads CASSKRQRGAEGTQYF. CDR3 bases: TGCGCCAGCAGCAAAAGGCAGCGGGGGGCAGAGGGGACCCAGTACTTC.

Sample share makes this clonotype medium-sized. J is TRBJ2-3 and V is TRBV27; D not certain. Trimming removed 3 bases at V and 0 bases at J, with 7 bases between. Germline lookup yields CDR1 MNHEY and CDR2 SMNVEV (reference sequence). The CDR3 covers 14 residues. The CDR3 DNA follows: TGTGCCAGCAGTTTCTTAGGGAGCACAGATACGCAGTATTTT. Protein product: CASSFLGSTDTQYF.